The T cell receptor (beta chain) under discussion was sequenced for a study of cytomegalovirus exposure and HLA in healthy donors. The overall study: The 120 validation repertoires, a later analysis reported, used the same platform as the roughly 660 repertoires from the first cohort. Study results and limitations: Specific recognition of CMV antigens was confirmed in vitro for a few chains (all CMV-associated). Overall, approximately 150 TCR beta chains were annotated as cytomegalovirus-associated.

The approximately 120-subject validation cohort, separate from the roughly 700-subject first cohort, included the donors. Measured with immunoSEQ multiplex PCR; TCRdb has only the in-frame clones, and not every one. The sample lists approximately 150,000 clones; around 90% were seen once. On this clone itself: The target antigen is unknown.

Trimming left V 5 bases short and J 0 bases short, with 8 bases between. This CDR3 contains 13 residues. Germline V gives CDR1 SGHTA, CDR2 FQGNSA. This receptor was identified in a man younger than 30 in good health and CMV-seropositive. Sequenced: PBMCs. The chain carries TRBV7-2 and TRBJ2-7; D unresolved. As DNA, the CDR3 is TGTGCCAGCAGCCGCAGAGGCTCCTACGAGCAGTACTTC. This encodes CASSRRGSYEQYF.